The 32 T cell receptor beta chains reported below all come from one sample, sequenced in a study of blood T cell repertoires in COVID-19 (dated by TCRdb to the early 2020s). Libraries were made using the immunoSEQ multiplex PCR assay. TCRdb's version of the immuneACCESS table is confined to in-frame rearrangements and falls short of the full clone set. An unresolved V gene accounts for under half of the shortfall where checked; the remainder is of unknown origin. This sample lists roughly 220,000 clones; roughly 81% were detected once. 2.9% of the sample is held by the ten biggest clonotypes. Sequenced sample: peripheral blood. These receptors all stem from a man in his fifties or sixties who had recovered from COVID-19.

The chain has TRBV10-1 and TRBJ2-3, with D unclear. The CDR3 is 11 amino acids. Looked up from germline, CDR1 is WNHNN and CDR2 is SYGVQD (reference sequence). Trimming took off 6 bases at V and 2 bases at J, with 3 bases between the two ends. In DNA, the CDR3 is TGCGCCAGCAGCTTCACAGATACGCAGTATTTT. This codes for CASSFTDTQYF.

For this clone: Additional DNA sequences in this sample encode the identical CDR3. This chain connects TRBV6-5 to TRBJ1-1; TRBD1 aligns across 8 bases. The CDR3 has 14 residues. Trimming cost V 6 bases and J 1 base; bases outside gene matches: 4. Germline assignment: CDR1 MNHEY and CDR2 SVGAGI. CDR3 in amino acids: CASRRQGTNTEAFF. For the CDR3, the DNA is TGTGCCAGCAGACGACAGGGGACGAACACTGAAGCTTTCTTT.

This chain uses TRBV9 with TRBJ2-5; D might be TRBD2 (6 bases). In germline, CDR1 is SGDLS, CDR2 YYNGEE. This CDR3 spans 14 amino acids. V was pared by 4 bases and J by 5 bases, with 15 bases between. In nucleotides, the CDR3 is TGTGCCAGCAGCCCCCAGACTAGGCAGGAGACCCAGTACTTC. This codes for CASSPQTRQETQYF.

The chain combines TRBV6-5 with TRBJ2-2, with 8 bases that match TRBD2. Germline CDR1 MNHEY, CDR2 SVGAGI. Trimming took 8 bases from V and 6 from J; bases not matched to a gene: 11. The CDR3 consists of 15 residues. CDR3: CASSRAGGFPGELFF. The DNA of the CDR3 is TGTGCCAGCTCTAGGGCGGGAGGTTTCCCCGGGGAGCTGTTTTTT.

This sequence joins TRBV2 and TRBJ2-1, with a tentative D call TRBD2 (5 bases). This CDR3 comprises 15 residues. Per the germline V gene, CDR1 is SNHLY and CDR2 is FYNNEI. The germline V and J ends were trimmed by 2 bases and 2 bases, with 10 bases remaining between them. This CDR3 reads CASSETERPYNEQFF. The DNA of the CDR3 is TGTGCCAGCAGTGAAACCGAGCGGCCCTACAATGAGCAGTTCTTC.

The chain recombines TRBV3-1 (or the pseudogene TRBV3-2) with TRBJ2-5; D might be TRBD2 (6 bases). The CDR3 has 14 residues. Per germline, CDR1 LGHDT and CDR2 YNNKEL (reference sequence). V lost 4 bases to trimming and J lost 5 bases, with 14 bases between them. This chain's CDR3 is CASSPSLASETQYF. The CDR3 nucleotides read TGTGCCAGCAGCCCATCTCTAGCGTCGGAGACCCAGTACTTC.

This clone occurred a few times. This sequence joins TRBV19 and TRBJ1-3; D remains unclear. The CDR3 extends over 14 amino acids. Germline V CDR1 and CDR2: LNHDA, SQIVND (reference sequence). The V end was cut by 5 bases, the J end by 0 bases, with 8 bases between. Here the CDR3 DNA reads TGTGCCAGTAGTCCACAGCACTCTGGAAACACCATATATTTT. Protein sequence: CASSPQHSGNTIYF.

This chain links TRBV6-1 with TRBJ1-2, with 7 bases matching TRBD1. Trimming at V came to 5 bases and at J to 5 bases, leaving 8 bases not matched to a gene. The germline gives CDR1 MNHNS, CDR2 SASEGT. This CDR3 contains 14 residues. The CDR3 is CASSSPDRFYGYTF. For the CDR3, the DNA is TGTGCCAGCAGTAGCCCGGACAGGTTTTATGGCTACACCTTC.

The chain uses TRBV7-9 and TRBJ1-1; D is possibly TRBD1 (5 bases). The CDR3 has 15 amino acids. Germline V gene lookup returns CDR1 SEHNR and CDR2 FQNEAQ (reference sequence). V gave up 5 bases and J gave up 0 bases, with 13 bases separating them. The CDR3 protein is CASSQARVVNTEAFF. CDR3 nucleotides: TGTGCCAGCAGCCAGGCCAGGGTGGTGAACACTGAAGCTTTCTTT.

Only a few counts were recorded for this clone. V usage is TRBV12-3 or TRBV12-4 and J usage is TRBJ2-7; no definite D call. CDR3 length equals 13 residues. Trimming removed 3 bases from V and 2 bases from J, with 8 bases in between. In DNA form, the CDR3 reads TGTGCCAGCAGTTTTGGTGAGGCCTACGAGCAGTACTTC. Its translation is CASSFGEAYEQYF.

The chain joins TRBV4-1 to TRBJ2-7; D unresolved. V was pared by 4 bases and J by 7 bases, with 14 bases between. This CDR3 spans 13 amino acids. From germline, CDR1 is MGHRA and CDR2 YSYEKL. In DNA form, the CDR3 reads TGCGCCAGCAGCCTAGACGCCTGGAGTGAGCAGTACTTC. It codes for CASSLDAWSEQYF.

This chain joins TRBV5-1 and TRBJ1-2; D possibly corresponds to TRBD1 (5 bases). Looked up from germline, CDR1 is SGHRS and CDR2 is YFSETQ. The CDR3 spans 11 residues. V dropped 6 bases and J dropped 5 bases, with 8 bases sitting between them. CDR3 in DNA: TGCGCCAGCACCGGGGGTTATGGCTACACCTTC. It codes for CASTGGYGYTF.

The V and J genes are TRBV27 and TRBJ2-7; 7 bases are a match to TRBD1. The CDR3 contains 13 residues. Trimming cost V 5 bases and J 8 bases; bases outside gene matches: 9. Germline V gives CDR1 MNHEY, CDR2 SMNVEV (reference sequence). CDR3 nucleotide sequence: TGTGCCAGCAGTCAGGGGGTGGTTACGAAGCAGTACTTC. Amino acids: CASSQGVVTKQYF.

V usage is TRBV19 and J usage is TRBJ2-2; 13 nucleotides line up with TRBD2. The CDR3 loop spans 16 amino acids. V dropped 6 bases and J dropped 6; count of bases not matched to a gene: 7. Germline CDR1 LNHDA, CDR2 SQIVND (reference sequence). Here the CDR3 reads CASRMGLAGTAGELFF. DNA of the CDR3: TGTGCCAGTAGAATGGGACTAGCGGGAACTGCCGGGGAGCTGTTTTTT.

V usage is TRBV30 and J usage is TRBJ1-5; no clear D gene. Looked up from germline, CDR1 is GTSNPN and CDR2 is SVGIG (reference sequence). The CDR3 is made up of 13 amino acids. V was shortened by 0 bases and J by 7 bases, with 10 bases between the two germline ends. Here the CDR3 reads CAWSVRSNQPQHF. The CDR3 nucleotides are TGTGCCTGGAGTGTACGGTCGAACCAGCCCCAGCATTTT.

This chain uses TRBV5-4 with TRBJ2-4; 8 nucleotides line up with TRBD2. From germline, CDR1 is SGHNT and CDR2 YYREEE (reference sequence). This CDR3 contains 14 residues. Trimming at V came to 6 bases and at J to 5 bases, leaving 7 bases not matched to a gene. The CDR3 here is CASTFRGGENIQYF. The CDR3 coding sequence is TGTGCCAGCACCTTCCGGGGGGGCGAAAACATTCAGTACTTC.

As DNA, the CDR3 is TGTGCCAGCAGTTGGAGGGGGCCGGCGGCAGGGGCCAACGTCCTGACTTTC. This gives the protein CASSWRGPAAGANVLTF. V gene TRBV2 combines with J gene TRBJ2-6; maybe TRBD1 (7 bases). In germline, CDR1 is SNHLY, CDR2 FYNNEI. The V end lost 5 bases, the J end lost 4 bases, and 18 bases lay between the germline ends. CDR3 size: 17 residues. Full variable domain (outside the CDR3, taken from reference TRBV2 and TRBJ2-6): EPEVTQTPSHQVTQMGQEVILRCVPISNHLYFYWYRQILGQKVEFLVSFYNNEISEKSEIFDDQFSVERPDGSNFTLKIRSTKLEDSAMYFCASSWRGPAAGANVLTFGAGSRLTVL.

CDR3 DNA: TGTGCCAGCAGTGACTCGGCAGCGGGAGGATACAATGAGCAGTTCTTC. Protein product: CASSDSAAGGYNEQFF. The rearrangement uses TRBV6-4 and TRBJ2-1; 9 bases match TRBD2. Trimming took 0 bases from V and 4 from J; bases not matched to a gene: 4. Germline loops: CDR1 MRHNA, CDR2 SNTAGT. The CDR3 totals 16 residues.

CDR3 amino acids: CASSFNTRNTEAFF. The CDR3 DNA reads TGTGCCAGCAGTTTTAACACCAGGAACACTGAAGCTTTCTTT. This chain links TRBV6-5 with TRBJ1-1; D unclear. Germline V gene lookup returns CDR1 MNHEY and CDR2 SVGAGI. The CDR3 contains 14 residues. Trimming removed 4 bases from V and 1 base from J, with 10 bases in between.

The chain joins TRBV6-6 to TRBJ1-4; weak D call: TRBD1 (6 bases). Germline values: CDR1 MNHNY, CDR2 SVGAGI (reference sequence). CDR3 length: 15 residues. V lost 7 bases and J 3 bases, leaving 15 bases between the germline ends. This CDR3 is CASTVTGMSNEKLFF. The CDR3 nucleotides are TGTGCCAGCACCGTAACAGGGATGTCTAATGAAAAACTGTTTTTT.

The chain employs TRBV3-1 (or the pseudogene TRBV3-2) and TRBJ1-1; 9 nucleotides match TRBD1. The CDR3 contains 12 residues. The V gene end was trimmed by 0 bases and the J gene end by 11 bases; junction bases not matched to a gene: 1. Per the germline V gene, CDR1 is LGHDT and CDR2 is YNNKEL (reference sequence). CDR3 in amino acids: CASSQDGTGAFF. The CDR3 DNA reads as TGTGCCAGCAGCCAAGATGGGACAGGGGCTTTCTTT.

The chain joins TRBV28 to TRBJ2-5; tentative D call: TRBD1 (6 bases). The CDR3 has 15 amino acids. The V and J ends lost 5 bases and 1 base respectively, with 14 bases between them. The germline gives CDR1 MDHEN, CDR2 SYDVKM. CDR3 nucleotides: TGTGCCAGCAGTCGGACAGTAAAAGTCCAAGAGACCCAGTACTTC. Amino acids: CASSRTVKVQETQYF. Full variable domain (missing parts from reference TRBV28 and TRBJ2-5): DVKVTQSSRYLVKRTGEKVFLECVQDMDHENMFWYRQDPGLGLRLIYFSYDVKMKEKGDIPEGYSVSREKKERFSLILESASTNQTSMYLCASSRTVKVQETQYFGPGTRLLVL.

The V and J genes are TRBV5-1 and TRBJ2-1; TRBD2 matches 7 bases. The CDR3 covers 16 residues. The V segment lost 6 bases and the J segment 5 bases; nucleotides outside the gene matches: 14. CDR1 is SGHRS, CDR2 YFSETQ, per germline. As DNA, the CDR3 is TGCGCCAGCAACGACAACGCGGGAGTGTCAAACAATGAGCAGTTCTTC. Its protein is CASNDNAGVSNNEQFF.

CDR3: CSVEEGAGYNEAFF. In nucleotides, the CDR3 is TGCAGCGTTGAAGAAGGGGCAGGGTATAATGAAGCTTTCTTT. The V call is TRBV29-1, the J call TRBJ1-1, with D possibly TRBD1 on 5 matching bases. The CDR3 contains 14 residues. Trimming removed 0 bases at V and 7 bases at J, with 15 bases between. Germline CDR1 and CDR2: SQVTM and ANQGSEA.

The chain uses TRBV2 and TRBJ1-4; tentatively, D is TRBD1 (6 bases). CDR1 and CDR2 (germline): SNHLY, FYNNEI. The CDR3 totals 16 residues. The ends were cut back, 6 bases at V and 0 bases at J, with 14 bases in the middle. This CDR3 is CASSIGQMSTNEKLFF. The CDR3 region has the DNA TGTGCCAGCAGCATCGGACAGATGTCAACTAATGAAAAACTGTTTTTT.

CDR3 protein: CASSPGTSGAYNEQFF. The DNA for the CDR3 is TGCGCCAGCAGCCCTGGGACTAGCGGGGCCTACAATGAGCAGTTCTTC. J is TRBJ2-1 and V is TRBV5-1, with 13 nucleotides matching TRBD2. The germline V gene encodes CDR1 SGHRS and CDR2 YFSETQ. Trimming cost V 4 bases and J 2 bases; bases outside gene matches: 3. The length of the CDR3 is 16 residues.

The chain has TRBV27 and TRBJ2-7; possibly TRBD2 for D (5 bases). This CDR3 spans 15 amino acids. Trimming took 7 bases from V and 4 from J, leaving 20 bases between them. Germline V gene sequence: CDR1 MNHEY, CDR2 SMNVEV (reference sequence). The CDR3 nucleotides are TGTGCCAGCACTACGACGGGCGCTAGCTGGTACGAGCAGTACTTC. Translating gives CASTTTGASWYEQYF.

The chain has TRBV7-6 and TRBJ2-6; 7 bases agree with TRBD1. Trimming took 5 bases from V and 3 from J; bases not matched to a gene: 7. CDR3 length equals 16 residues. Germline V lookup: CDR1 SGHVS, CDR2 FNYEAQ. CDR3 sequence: CASSKEQGFGANVLTF. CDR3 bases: TGTGCCAGCAGCAAAGAACAGGGGTTTGGGGCCAACGTCCTGACTTTC.

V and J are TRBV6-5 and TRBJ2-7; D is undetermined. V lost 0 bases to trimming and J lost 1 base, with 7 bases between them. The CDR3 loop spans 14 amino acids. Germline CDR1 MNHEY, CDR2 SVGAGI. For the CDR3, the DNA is TGTGCCAGCAGTTACTCGTTCCTTTCCTACGAGCAGTACTTC. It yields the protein CASSYSFLSYEQYF.

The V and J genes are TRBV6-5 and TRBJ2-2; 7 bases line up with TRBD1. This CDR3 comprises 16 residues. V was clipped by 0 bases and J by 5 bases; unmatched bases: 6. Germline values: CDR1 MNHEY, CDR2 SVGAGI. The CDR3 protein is CASSYSRQGLTGELFF. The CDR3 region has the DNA TGTGCCAGCAGTTACTCGAGACAGGGCTTGACCGGGGAGCTGTTTTTT.

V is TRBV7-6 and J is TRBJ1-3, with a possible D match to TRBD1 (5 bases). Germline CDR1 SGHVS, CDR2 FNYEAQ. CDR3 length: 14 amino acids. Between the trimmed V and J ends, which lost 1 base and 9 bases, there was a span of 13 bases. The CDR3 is CASSLGIQGGTIYF. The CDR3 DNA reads TGTGCCAGCAGCTTAGGGATCCAGGGAGGCACCATATATTTT.

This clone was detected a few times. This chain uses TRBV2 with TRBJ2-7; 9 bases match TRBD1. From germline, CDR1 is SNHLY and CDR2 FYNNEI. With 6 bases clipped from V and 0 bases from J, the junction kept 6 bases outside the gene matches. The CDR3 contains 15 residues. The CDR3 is CASRGQGRSSYEQYF. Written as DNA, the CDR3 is TGTGCCAGCAGGGGACAGGGTCGAAGCTCCTACGAGCAGTACTTC.